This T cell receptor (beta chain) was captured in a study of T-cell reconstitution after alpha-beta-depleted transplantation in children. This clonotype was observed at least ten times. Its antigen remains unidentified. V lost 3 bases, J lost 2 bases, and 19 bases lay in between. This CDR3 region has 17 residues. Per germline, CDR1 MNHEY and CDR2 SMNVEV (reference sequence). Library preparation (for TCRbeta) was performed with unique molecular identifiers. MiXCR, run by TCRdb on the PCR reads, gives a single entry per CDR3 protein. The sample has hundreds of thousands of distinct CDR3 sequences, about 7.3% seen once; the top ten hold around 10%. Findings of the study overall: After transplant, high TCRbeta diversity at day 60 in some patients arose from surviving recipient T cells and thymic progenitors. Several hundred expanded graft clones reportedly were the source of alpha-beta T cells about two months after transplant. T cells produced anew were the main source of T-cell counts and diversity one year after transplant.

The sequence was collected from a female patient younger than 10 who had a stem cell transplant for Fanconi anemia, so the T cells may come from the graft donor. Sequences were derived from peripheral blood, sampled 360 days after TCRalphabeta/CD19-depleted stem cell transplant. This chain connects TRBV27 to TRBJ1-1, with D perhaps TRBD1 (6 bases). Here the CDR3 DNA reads TGTGCCAGCAGTTTCACCATTAACCTCAGGGGAAACACTGAAGCTTTCTTT. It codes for CASSFTINLRGNTEAFF.